The sample holds many counts of the clone carrying this T cell receptor (beta chain). Its antigen is undetermined. Amplification yielded TCR beta CDR3 regions, with RNA transcripts as the source. The HTBI primer set drove a first-round RT-PCR of the TCR CDR3. TCRdb ran MiXCR on the multiplex PCR reads and lists one entry per CDR3 protein. In the table there are some 400,000 distinct CDR3 sequences, roughly 14% of which are singletons. CDR3 length: 11 amino acids. CDR1 DFQATT and CDR2 SNEGSKA come from the germline V gene (reference sequence). V shed 2 bases and J shed 4 bases, with 3 bases lying between them. The sample comes from a study of T cells in Graves' hyperthyroidism and ophthalmopathy. Study-level findings and limits: Among thyroid clonotypes expanded above 0.001, most also appeared in blood. The model's output predicted ophthalmopathy at a median of about 6.5 months prior to onset.

Among the patients, aged 18 to 65, hyperthyroidism was newly diagnosed and had lasted under 2 months. Exclusion criteria comprised uncontrolled infection, other autoimmune disease, pregnancy or lactation. Input material: blood. The chain couples TRBV20-1 to TRBJ2-1; D ambiguous. The sequence was obtained from a woman aged 55-70 years with Graves' hyperthyroidism. CDR3 nucleotides: TGCAGTGCTAGAAAGTACAATGAGCAGTTCTTC. This gives the protein CSARKYNEQFF.